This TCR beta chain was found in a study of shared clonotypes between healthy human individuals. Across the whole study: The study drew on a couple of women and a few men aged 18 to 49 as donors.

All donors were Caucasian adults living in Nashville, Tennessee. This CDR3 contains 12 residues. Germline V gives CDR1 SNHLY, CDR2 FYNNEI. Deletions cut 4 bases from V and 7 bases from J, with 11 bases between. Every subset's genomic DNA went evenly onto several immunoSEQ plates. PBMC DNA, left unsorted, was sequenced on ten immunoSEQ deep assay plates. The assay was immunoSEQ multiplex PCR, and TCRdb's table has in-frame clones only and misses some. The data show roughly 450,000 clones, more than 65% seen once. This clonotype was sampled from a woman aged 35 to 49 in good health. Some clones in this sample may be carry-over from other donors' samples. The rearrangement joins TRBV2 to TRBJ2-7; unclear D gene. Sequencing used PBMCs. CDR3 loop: CASSAQPQEQYF. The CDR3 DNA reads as TGTGCCAGCAGTGCGCAGCCCCAAGAGCAGTACTTC.